This TCR beta chain derives from a study of blood T cell repertoires in COVID-19. On the study more broadly: Samples of COVID-19 (acute and convalescent) were obtained from the United States, Italy and Spain. T cells, B-cell-depleted T cells, or PBMCs supplied cDNA or gDNA.

The CDR3 contains 14 residues. In germline, CDR1 is SGHTS, CDR2 YDEGEE. With V trimmed by 4 bases and J by 3 bases, 4 bases remained unmatched. In the original analysis: Cell counts per sample came from amplifying reference gene primers. Clones were sequenced by immunoSEQ multiplex PCR, and TCRdb holds only the in-frame ones, with some missing. V and J calls and clone size follow that table, whereas D and trimming were derived from the DNA. The sample carries about 78,000 clones, around nine tenths recorded once. The chain recombines TRBV5-8 with TRBJ2-1; 7 bases are a match to TRBD1. The sequence derives from a man between 50 and 59 years old with active or convalescent COVID-19. The specimen sequenced was peripheral blood. CDR3 sequence (DNA): TGTGCCAGCAGCCCCCGGGACAGCTACAATGAGCAGTTCTTC. Translated: CASSPRDSYNEQFF.